This TCR beta chain was identified during a study of CD8 T cells in ankylosing spondylitis. TCRdb redid the calling of the 5' RACE reads with MiXCR, one entry per CDR3 protein. The repertoire consists of 130,000 or so distinct CDR3 sequences, with roughly 6.6% occurring once and the leading ten covering 9% to 15%. V gave up 4 bases and J gave up 0 bases, with 7 bases separating them. The CDR3 length is 14 residues. The germline V gene encodes CDR1 SGHRS and CDR2 YFSETQ. The study's findings and limits: Reports say disease-linked clones showed up significantly more in matched ankylosing spondylitis synovial fluid. There was a TCR beta motif, made of several highly homologous variants, that appeared characteristic of ankylosing spondylitis blood.

Ten or more counts support this clonotype. Its antigen is undetermined. The specimen was blood, either unsorted or a sorted T cell fraction (not recorded which). This clonotype originated in a male donor with ankylosing spondylitis or in good health (not recorded which). The rearrangement joins TRBV5-1 to TRBJ1-4, with D perhaps matching TRBD1 (5 bases). DNA for the CDR3: TGCGCCAGCAGCCAGGGAGCAACTAATGAAAAACTGTTTTTT. The encoded protein is CASSQGATNEKLFF. Full variable domain (outside the CDR3, taken from reference TRBV5-1 and TRBJ1-4): KAGVTQTPRYLIKTRGQQVTLSCSPISGHRSVSWYQQTPGQGLQFLFEYFSETQRNKGNFPGRFSGRQFSNSRSEMNVSTLELGDSALYLCASSQGATNEKLFFGSGTQLSVL.